Below, one T cell receptor beta chain is given with its context. Its antigen is currently unknown. This specimen comes from a study of T cell repertoires in cytomegalovirus infection. V was trimmed by 6 bases and J by 0 bases, leaving 16 bases between them. The CDR3 has 16 residues. From germline, CDR1 is MGHRA and CDR2 YSYEKL. TCRdb fed the reads into MiXCR, producing one record per CDR3 protein. The table records around 430,000 distinct CDR3 sequences, approximately 42% of them present only once. The sequencing used cultured PBMCs, collected from culture after CMV antigen stimulation. This chain joins TRBV4-1 and TRBJ2-3, with D tentatively TRBD2 (5 bases). This clonotype was obtained from a human donor in good health (CMV status not recorded). Some clones in this sample may be carry-over from other donors' samples. In DNA form, the CDR3 reads TGCGCCAGCAGTCTCACTAGGGCTTCCAGCACAGATACGCAGTATTTT. Translated: CASSLTRASSTDTQYF.